The clone carrying this T cell receptor (beta chain) was recorded once. V lost 2 bases and J lost 6, with 11 bases in between. The V gene's germline CDR1 is KGHSH and CDR2 LQKENI. The CDR3 totals 14 residues. This record comes from a study of blood T cell repertoires in COVID-19. Whole-study context: Material from acute and convalescent COVID-19 was sourced from the United States, Italy and Spain. Sources were T cells, B-cell-depleted T cells, or PBMCs; the material itself was cDNA or gDNA.

Under the authors' procedure: It was from reference gene primer amplification that nucleated cell counts were estimated. Profiling relied on immunoSEQ multiplex PCR, and the TCRdb table lists in-frame clones only, not all of them. V, J and clone size are taken as reported in that table, and D and trimming were inferred from the DNA itself. The repertoire includes 200,000 to 300,000 clones, about 89% of them detected once, and approximately 1.5% sits in the top ten. J is TRBJ1-5 and V is TRBV18; D remains unclear. The clonotype originates from a woman between 40 and 55 years old who had recovered from COVID-19. Source material: peripheral blood. The CDR3 loop is CASSPGPRGQPQHF. The CDR3 nucleotides are TGTGCCAGCTCACCAGGGCCCCGGGGTCAGCCCCAGCATTTT.